The 20 T cell receptor beta chains below were found in one sample sequenced in a study of OX40 agonist ivuxolimab in advanced cancers. The protocol was immunoSEQ multiplex PCR, while the TCRdb copy is restricted to in-frame clones and leaves out a portion. The sample shows 20,000 to 25,000 clones, over 80% of them seen only once. This sample comprised CD4+ or CD8+ T cells sorted from blood, obtained in a trial of the OX40 agonist ivuxolimab. These receptors originate from an adult with an advanced solid tumor such as melanoma, head and neck, liver or kidney cancer.

The chain recombines TRBV7-9 with TRBJ2-5, with no clear D. The germline CDR1 and CDR2 sequences are SEHNR and FQNEAQ (reference sequence). The length of the CDR3 is 14 residues. Trimming took off 1 base at V and 1 base at J, with 7 bases between the two ends. The CDR3 nucleotides read TGTGCCAGCAGCTTAGGGCTTCTCCAAGAGACCCAGTACTTC. Residues: CASSLGLLQETQYF. The whole variable domain, remainder taken from reference TRBV7-9 and TRBJ2-5, is DTGVSQNPRHKITKRGQNVTFRCDPISEHNRLYWYRQTLGQGPEFLTYFQNEAQLEKSRLLSDRFSAERPKGSFSTLEIQRTEQGDSAMYLCASSLGLLQETQYFGPGTRLLVL.

The chain couples TRBV27 to TRBJ2-3; 11 bases map to TRBD2. Germline-derived CDR1 and CDR2 are MNHEY and SMNVEV (reference sequence). V lost 5 bases and J lost 4; bases outside the gene matches: 11. This CDR3 is 17 amino acids long. CDR3 in amino acids: CASSPILAGGPSDTQYF. The CDR3 DNA reads as TGTGCCAGCAGTCCCATATTAGCGGGAGGGCCATCAGATACGCAGTATTTT.

The chain recombines TRBV4-3 with TRBJ1-4; D unresolved. V was pared by 0 bases and J by 0 bases, with 14 bases between. The CDR3 sequence is 18 residues long. The germline V gene has CDR1 LGHNA and CDR2 YSLEER. DNA of the CDR3: TGCGCCAGCAGCCAAGATGGTGTAACGACATCAACTAATGAAAAACTGTTTTTT. It is translated as CASSQDGVTTSTNEKLFF.

The CDR3 spells CASRIGALTRYTDTQYF. DNA of the CDR3: TGTGCCAGCCGTATCGGAGCGTTGACTCGATACACAGATACGCAGTATTTT. The rearrangement links TRBV7-2 to TRBJ2-3, with D unclear. In germline, CDR1 is SGHTA, CDR2 FQGNSA. The CDR3 is 17 amino acids. Trimming took off 8 bases at V and 2 bases at J, with 23 bases between the two ends.

The V call is TRBV7-3, the J call TRBJ2-1; TRBD2 is a possible D gene (6 bases). Germline V CDR1 and CDR2: SGHTA, FQGTGA. The CDR3 runs to 13 residues. V was trimmed by 0 bases and J by 7 bases, leaving 7 bases between them. CDR3 in DNA: TGTGCCAGCAGCTTAACGGGGGGAAATGAGCAGTTCTTC. Its translation is CASSLTGGNEQFF. Full variable domain (outside the CDR3, taken from reference TRBV7-3 and TRBJ2-1): GAGVSQTPSNKVTEKGKYVELRCDPISGHTALYWYRQSLGQGPEFLIYFQGTGAADDSGLPNDRFFAVRPEGSVSTLKIQRTERGDSAVYLCASSLTGGNEQFFGPGTRLTVL.

CDR3 region: CASSLALSDTEAFF. In DNA, the CDR3 is TGTGCCAGCAGCTTAGCGTTGTCAGACACTGAAGCTTTCTTT. V is TRBV7-6 and J is TRBJ1-1; no clear D gene. CDR3 length: 14 residues. V was pared by 0 bases and J by 3 bases, with 8 bases between. Germline CDR1 and CDR2: SGHVS and FNYEAQ.

A remark on this clone: The junction departs from the called germline gene at one end, perhaps through a read error. This chain links TRBV6-5 with TRBJ1-1; D might be TRBD1 (6 bases). The CDR3 is 14 residues long. Germline assignment: CDR1 MNHEY and CDR2 SVGAGI. For the CDR3, the DNA is TGTGCCAGCAGTTACTCATTTGACAGGTTCGCCGGGGAGTTT. Its translation: CASSYSFDRFAGEF.

The V gene is TRBV4-1, the J gene TRBJ1-1; the D is unclear. CDR1 and CDR2 from the germline V gene are MGHRA and YSYEKL. This CDR3 is 15 amino acids long. Trimming removed 0 bases from V and 1 base from J, with 9 bases in between. The CDR3 here is CASSQDWRQNTEAFF. The CDR3 region has the DNA TGCGCCAGCAGCCAAGATTGGAGACAGAACACTGAAGCTTTCTTT.

As regards this clone: The CDR3 ends on some other residue instead of the conserved phenylalanine or tryptophan, so this is likely a read error. Because the CDR3's place on the DNA is in doubt, the DNA is left out and the CDR3 is given as listed by TCRdb. The chain uses TRBV6-6 and TRBJ2-7; the table calls TRBD1, which could not be checked here. The CDR3 is 11 amino acids long, termini counted. Germline loops: CDR1 MNHNY, CDR2 SVGAGI (reference sequence). The CDR3 region is CASSPPLQAVL.

The V and J genes are TRBV2 and TRBJ2-7; D is unclear. The CDR3 contains 14 residues. From germline, CDR1 is SNHLY and CDR2 FYNNEI. V was clipped by 8 bases and J by 2 bases, with 16 bases between them. The CDR3 sequence is CASGIATPTYEQYF. The CDR3 DNA sequence: TGTGCCAGCGGGATTGCCACCCCAACCTACGAGCAGTACTTC.

The genes are TRBV4-2 and TRBJ2-2, with TRBD2 matching 11 bases. The V segment lost 0 bases and the J segment 4 bases; nucleotides outside the gene matches: 7. Germline-derived CDR1 and CDR2 are LGHNA and YNFKEQ. The length of the CDR3 is 18 residues. Here the CDR3 DNA reads TGTGCCAGCAGCCAAGATCCGGGACTAGCGGAGCCCACCGGGGAGCTGTTTTTT. It codes for CASSQDPGLAEPTGELFF.

The J gene is TRBJ2-1, the V gene TRBV7-2, with TRBD1 as a possible D gene (5 bases). The CDR3 runs to 14 residues. Germline assignment: CDR1 SGHTA and CDR2 FQGNSA. The ends were cut back, 5 bases at V and 2 bases at J, with 10 bases in the middle. The CDR3 spells CASSAVGAYNEQFF. For the CDR3, the DNA is TGTGCCAGCAGCGCTGTAGGGGCCTACAATGAGCAGTTCTTC.

The rearrangement uses TRBV18 and TRBJ1-5; the match to TRBD1 covers 9 bases. The CDR3 sequence is 16 residues long. CDR1 KGHSH and CDR2 LQKENI come from the germline V gene. V lost 3 bases to trimming and J lost 2 bases; unmatched junction nucleotides: 5. CDR3 DNA sequence: TGTGCCAGCTCACCGGGGGGACAGGGCCGCAATCAGCCCCAGCATTTT. The encoded protein is CASSPGGQGRNQPQHF.

The chain links TRBV9 to TRBJ2-5; D might be TRBD2 (5 bases). V lost 0 bases and J lost 5, with 11 bases in between. Germline values: CDR1 SGDLS, CDR2 YYNGEE. This CDR3 contains 14 residues. CDR3 in DNA: TGTGCCAGCAGCGTAGGGAGCGGCGGGGAGACCCAGTACTTC. Its protein is CASSVGSGGETQYF.

The chain is built from TRBV7-6 and TRBJ2-3, with 9 bases identical to TRBD2. The junction had 8 bases not matched to a gene; V was cut back by 2 bases and J by 2 bases. The CDR3 runs 17 residues. Per the germline V gene, CDR1 is SGHVS and CDR2 is FNYEAQ. The CDR3 here is CASSLLLAGSITDTQYF. CDR3 nucleotides: TGTGCCAGCAGCTTACTCCTAGCGGGGTCGATCACAGATACGCAGTATTTT. The complete variable domain, with remaining parts taken from reference TRBV7-6 and TRBJ2-3, reads GAGVSQSPRYKVTKRGQDVALRCDPISGHVSLYWYRQALGQGPEFLTYFNYEAQQDKSGLPNDRFSAERPEGSISTLTIQRTEQRDSAMYRCASSLLLAGSITDTQYFGPGTRLTVL.

The gene calls are TRBV11-2 and TRBJ2-1, with 8 bases fitting TRBD2. Trimming cost V 5 bases and J 4 bases; bases outside gene matches: 1. This CDR3 spans 13 amino acids. The germline V gene encodes CDR1 SGHAT and CDR2 FQNNGV. Written as DNA, the CDR3 is TGTGCCAGCAGCCGCGGGGGGTACAATGAGCAGTTCTTC. Amino acids: CASSRGGYNEQFF.

The chain uses TRBV7-9 and TRBJ2-7, with TRBD2 matching over 8 bases. V gave up 4 bases and J gave up 0 bases; unmatched junction bases: 5. Germline CDR1 reads SEHNR; CDR2 reads FQNEAQ (reference sequence). This CDR3 has 15 amino acids. The CDR3 DNA is TGTGCCAGCAGCTCTACCCTAGCGGGCTCCTACGAGCAGTACTTC. Protein: CASSSTLAGSYEQYF.

The J gene is TRBJ1-3, the V gene TRBV5-1; no clear D. The V gene lost 4 bases and the J gene lost 0 bases, with 5 bases spanning the gap. Germline CDR1 is SGHRS and CDR2 is YFSETQ. The CDR3 has 13 amino acids. The CDR3 nucleotides are TGCGCCAGCAGCGGCGGCTCTGGAAACACCATATATTTT. This gives the protein CASSGGSGNTIYF.

V is TRBV2 and J is TRBJ1-1; possible D gene TRBD1, 5 bases. Trimming stripped 1 base from V and 7 bases from J, with 13 bases between. Germline V gene lookup returns CDR1 SNHLY and CDR2 FYNNEI. The CDR3 runs to 14 residues. The CDR3 coding sequence is TGTGCCAGCAGTGAAGGGGAGGGGTATGGTGAAGCTTTCTTT. This sequence encodes CASSEGEGYGEAFF. Using reference TRBV2 and TRBJ1-1 for the parts outside the CDR3, the full variable domain is EPEVTQTPSHQVTQMGQEVILRCVPISNHLYFYWYRQILGQKVEFLVSFYNNEISEKSEIFDDQFSVERPDGSNFTLKIRSTKLEDSAMYFCASSEGEGYGEAFFGQGTRLTVV.

The J gene is TRBJ1-1, the V gene TRBV7-2; D is unresolved. There are 12 residues in the CDR3. With 5 bases removed from V and 4 bases from J, the gap between germline ends came to 8 bases. CDR1 is SGHTA, CDR2 FQGNSA, per germline. The CDR3 DNA follows: TGTGCCAGCAGCCAGTTCCTCACTGAAGCTTTCTTT. Protein sequence: CASSQFLTEAFF.